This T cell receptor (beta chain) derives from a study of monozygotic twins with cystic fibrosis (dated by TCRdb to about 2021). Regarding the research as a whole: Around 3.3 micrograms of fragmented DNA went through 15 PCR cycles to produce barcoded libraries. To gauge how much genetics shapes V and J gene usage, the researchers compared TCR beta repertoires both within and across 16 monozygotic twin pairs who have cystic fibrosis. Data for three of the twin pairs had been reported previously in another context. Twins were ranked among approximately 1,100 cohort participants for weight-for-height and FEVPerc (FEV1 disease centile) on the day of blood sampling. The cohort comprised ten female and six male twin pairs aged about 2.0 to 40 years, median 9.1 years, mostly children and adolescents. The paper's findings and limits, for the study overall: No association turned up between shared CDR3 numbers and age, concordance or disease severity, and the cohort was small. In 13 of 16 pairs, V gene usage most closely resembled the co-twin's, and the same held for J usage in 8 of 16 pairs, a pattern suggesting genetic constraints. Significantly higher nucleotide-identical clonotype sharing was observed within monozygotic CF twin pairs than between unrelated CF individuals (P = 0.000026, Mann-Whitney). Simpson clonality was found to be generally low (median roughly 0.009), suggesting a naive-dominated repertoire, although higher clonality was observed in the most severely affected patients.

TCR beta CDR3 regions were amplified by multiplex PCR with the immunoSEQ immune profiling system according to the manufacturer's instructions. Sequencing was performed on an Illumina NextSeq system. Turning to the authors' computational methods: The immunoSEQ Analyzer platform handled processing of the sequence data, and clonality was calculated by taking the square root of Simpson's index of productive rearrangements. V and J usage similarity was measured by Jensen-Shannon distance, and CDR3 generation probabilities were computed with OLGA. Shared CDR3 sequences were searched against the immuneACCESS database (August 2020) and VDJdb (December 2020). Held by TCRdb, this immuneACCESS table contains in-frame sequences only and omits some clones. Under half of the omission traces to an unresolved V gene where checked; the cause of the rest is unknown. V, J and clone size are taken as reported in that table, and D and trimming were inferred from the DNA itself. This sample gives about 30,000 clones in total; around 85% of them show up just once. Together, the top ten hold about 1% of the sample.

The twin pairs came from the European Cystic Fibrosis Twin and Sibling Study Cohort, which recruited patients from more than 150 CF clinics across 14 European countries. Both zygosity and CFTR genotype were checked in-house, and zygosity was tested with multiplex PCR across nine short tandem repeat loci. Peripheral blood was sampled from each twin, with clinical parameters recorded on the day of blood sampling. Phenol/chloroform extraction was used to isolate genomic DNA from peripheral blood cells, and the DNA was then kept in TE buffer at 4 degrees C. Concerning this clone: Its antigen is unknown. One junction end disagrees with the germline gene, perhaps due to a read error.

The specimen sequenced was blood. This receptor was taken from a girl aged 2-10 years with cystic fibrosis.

The CDR3 region: CASSPGLAGFLLF. The DNA reads TGCGCCAGCAGCCCGGGACTAGCGGGATTTCTGCTCTTC. The sequence links TRBV4-1 to TRBJ2-1; a stretch of 13 junction bases matches TRBD2. Per the germline V gene, MGHRA is the CDR1 and YSYEKL is the CDR2. There are 13 amino acids in the CDR3, from cysteine to phenylalanine inclusive. Of all the DNA, just the CDR3 is kept, 39 bases in frame from base 1.